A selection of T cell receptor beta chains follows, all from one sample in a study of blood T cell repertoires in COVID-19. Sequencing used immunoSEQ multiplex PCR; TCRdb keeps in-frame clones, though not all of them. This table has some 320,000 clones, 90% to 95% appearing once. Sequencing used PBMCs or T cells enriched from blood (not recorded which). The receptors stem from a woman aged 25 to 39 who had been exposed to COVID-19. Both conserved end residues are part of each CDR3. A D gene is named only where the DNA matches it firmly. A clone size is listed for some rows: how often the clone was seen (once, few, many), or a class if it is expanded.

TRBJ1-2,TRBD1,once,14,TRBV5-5,TGTGCCAGCAGCCTAGGACAGGGTGACTATGGCTACACCTTC,CASSLGQGDYGYTF
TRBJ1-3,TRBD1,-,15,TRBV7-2,TGTGCCAGCAGTCCGACAGGGGCGTACGGAAACACCATATATTTT,CASSPTGAYGNTIYF
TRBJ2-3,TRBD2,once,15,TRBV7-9,TGTGCCAGCAGCCCCCGGGGGGGTTACACAGATACGCAGTATTTT,CASSPRGGYTDTQYF
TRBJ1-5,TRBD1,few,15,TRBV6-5,TGTGCCAGCAGGCCCGGGACAGGGGGCTACGAGCCCCAGCATTTT,CASRPGTGGYEPQHF
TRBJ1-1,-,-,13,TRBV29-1,TGCAGCGTTGAAGACAGGAAGTTAACTGAAGCTTTCTTT,CSVEDRKLTEAFF
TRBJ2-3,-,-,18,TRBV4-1,TGCGCCAGCAGCCAAGAGAGTATCAGCGCCTCTAGCACAGATACGCAGTATTTT,CASSQESISASSTDTQYF
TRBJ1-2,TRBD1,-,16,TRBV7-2,TGTGCCAGCAGCACCCAGACAGGGCGGGCAAACTATGGCTACACCTTC,CASSTQTGRANYGYTF
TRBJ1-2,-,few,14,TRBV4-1,TGCGCCAGCAGCCAAGAAAATCAGATCTATGGCTACACCTTC,CASSQENQIYGYTF
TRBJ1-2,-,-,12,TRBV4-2,TGTGCCAGCAGCCAAGACAGCTATGGCTACACCTTC,CASSQDSYGYTF
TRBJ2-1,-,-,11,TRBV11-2,TGTGCCAGCAGCTTAGACAGTCAGAAGTTCTTC,CASSLDSQKFF
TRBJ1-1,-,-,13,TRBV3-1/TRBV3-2,TGTGCCAGCAGCCAAGTGTTAAACACTGAAGCTTTCTTT,CASSQVLNTEAFF
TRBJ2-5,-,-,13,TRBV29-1,TGCAGCGTCCGAGACAGGAGACAAGAGACCCAGTACTTC,CSVRDRRQETQYF
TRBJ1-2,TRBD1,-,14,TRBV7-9,TGTGCCAGCAGATACGACAGGGGAAACTATGGCTACACCTTC,CASRYDRGNYGYTF
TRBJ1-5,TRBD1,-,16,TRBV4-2,TGTGCCAGCAGCCAAGATAGGGCAGGGGGCGGTCAGCCCCAGCATTTT,CASSQDRAGGGQPQHF
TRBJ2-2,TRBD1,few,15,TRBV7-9,TGTGCCAGCAGCTTTTTGACAGGGGTCACCGGGGAGCTGTTTTTT,CASSFLTGVTGELFF
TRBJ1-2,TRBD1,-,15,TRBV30,TGTGCCTGGAGTGCCGGGACAGGGGGCCCCCTTGGCTACACCTTC,CAWSAGTGGPLGYTF
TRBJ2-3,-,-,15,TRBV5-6,TGTGCCAGCAGCTTTTCCGGGGACACCACAGATACGCAGTATTTT,CASSFSGDTTDTQYF
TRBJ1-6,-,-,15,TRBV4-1,TGCGCCAGCAGGCAAACGGACTCGGAGGGCTCACCCCTCCACTTT,CASRQTDSEGSPLHF
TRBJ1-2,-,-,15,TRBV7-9,TGTGCCAGCAGCTTAGCGGGGGGTCCGAACTATGGCTACACCTTC,CASSLAGGPNYGYTF
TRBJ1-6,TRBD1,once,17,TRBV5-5,TGTGCCAGCAGCCGGGTAGAGAGGGGGCGAGATAATTCACCCCTCCACTTT,CASSRVERGRDNSPLHF
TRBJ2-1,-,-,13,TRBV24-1,TGTGCCACCAGTGACCAAGCCCGGGGGGAGCAGTTCTTC,CATSDQARGEQFF
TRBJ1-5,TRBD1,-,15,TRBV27,TGTGCCAGCAGTCCCCTGACAGGGGGGGGTCAGCCCCAGCATTTT,CASSPLTGGGQPQHF
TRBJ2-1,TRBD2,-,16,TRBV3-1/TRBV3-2,TGTGCCAGCAGCCAAATAGCGGGGGGGCTTGGCAATGAGCAGTTCTTC,CASSQIAGGLGNEQFF
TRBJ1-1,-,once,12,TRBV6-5,TGTGCCAGCAGAGGGGGGGTAACTGAAGCTTTCTTT,CASRGGVTEAFF
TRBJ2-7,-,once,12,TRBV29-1,TGCAGCGTTAAAGGGACTTACTACGAGCAGTACTTC,CSVKGTYYEQYF
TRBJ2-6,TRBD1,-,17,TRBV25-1,TGTGCCAGCAGTGAGGCGACAGGGGGCTCCGGGGCCAACGTCCTGACTTTC,CASSEATGGSGANVLTF
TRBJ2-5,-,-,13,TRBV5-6,TGTGCCAGCAGCTTGATGGGGGCAGAGACCCAGTACTTC,CASSLMGAETQYF
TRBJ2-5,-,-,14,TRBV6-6,TGTGCCAGCAGTTACCCGCGGCTCCAAGAGACCCAGTACTTC,CASSYPRLQETQYF
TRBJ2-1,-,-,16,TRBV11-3,TGTGCCAGCAGCTTAGGGGGGCCCGACAGATACAATGAGCAGTTCTTC,CASSLGGPDRYNEQFF
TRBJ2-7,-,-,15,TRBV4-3,TGCGCCAGCAGCCAAGACTGGCGGAGCTCCTACGAGCAGTACTTC,CASSQDWRSSYEQYF
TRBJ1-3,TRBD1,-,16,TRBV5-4,TGTGCCAGCAGCGTAAAACAGGGGGGCTCTGGAAACACCATATATTTT,CASSVKQGGSGNTIYF
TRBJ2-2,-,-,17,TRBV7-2,TGTGCCAGCAGCTTAAATAGGAGGCAGGGGCGGACCGGGGAGCTGTTTTTT,CASSLNRRQGRTGELFF
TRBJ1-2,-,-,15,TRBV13,TGTGCCAGCAGCCACGTCCTTGACAGTAACTATGGCTACACCTTC,CASSHVLDSNYGYTF
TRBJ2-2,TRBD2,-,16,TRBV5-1,TGCGCCAGATCCCGGGCTCGGGGGGGGCGCACCGGGGAGCTGTTTTTT,CARSRARGGRTGELFF
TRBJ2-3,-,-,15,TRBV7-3,TGTGCCAGCAGCTTAACCCCTGGCCCCACAGATACGCAGTATTTT,CASSLTPGPTDTQYF
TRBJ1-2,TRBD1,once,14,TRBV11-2,TGTGCCAGCAGCGGACACAGGGGATCCTATGGCTACACCTTC,CASSGHRGSYGYTF
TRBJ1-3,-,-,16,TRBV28,TGTGCCAGCAGTTTATGGGCAGGCCAAGCTGTTTACACCATATATTTT,CASSLWAGQAVYTIYF
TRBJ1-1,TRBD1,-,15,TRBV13,TGTGCCAGCAGCTTCGGGACAGGGGGCTTTACTGAAGCTTTCTTT,CASSFGTGGFTEAFF
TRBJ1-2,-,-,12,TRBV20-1,TGCAGTGCTAGTGGAGAGAGCTATGGCTACACCTTC,CSASGESYGYTF
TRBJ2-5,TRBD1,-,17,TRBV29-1,TGCAGCGTTGAGGGACAGGGGGCGCTTGTCTTCGAAGAGACCCAGTACTTC,CSVEGQGALVFEETQYF
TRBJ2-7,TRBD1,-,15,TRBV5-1,TGCGCCAGCAGCTCCCGGGTACAGGGGTCGGGCGAGCAGTACTTC,CASSSRVQGSGEQYF
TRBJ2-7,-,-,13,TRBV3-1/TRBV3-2,TGTGCCAGCAGCCAAGCAGGGACCTACGAGCAGTACTTC,CASSQAGTYEQYF
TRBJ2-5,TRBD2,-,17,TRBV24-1,TGTGCCACCAGTGATTCCCTACTAGCGGGGCGCCTCGAGACCCAGTACTTC,CATSDSLLAGRLETQYF
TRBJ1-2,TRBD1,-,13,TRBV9,TGTGCCAGCAGCGGACAGGGACGGGGTGGCTACACCTTC,CASSGQGRGGYTF
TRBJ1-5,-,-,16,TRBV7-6,TGTGCCAGCAGCTTAGAGCCCGGGGGAGTCAATCAGCCCCAGCATTTT,CASSLEPGGVNQPQHF